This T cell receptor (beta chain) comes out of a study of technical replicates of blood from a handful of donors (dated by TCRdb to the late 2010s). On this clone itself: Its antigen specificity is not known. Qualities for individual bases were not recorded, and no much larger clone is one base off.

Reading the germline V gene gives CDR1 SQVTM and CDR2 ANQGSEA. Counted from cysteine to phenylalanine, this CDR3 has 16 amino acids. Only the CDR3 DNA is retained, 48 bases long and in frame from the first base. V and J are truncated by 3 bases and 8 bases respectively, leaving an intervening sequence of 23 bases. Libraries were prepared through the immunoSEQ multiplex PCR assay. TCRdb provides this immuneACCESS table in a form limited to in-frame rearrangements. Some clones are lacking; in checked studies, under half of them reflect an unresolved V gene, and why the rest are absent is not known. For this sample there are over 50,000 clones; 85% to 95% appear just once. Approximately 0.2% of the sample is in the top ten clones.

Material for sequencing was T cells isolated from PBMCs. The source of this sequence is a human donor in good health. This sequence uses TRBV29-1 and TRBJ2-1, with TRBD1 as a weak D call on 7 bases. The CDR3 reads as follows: CSVEGGRSRGVDEQFF. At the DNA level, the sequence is TGCAGCGTTGAGGGGGGCCGGTCCAGGGGGGTCGATGAGCAGTTCTTC.